This T cell receptor beta chain appears in the sequencing data of a study of blood T cells in healthy people across ages. Study observations and caveats: Observed TCR beta diversity per million T cells went down as age went up. This fall followed a roughly linear course with age. Donors of long life had a larger count of naive CD4+ cells and greater diversity than aged donors.

J was trimmed by 8 bases and V by 3 bases; bases with no gene match: 6. The CDR3 contains 12 residues. Germline values: CDR1 GTSNPN, CDR2 SVGIG (reference sequence). Alongside a J-beta primer mix, a sample-barcoded 5' primer served in a second PCR lasting about 6 to 11 cycles. Each cDNA molecule carried a tag from a template-switch adaptor that contained 12 random nucleotides. TCRdb redid the calling of the 5' RACE reads with MiXCR, one entry per CDR3 protein. In the table there are 700,000 to 850,000 distinct CDR3 sequences, roughly 40% of which are singletons. A word on this clonotype: Its antigen is undetermined.

The TCR was taken from a man between 18 and 35 years old in good health. Sequences were obtained from blood. The chain employs TRBV30 and TRBJ1-2; 7 positions agree with TRBD1. The CDR3 DNA follows: TGTGCCTGGAGGACAGGGAGGGACGGCTACACCTTC. This codes for CAWRTGRDGYTF. The full variable domain, in which reference TRBV30 and TRBJ1-2 provide the parts outside the CDR3, is SQTIHQWPATLVQPVGSPLSLECTVEGTSNPNLYWYRQAAGRGLQLLFYSVGIGQISSEVPQNLSASRPQDRQFILSSKKLLLSDSGFYLCAWRTGRDGYTFGSGTRLTVV.